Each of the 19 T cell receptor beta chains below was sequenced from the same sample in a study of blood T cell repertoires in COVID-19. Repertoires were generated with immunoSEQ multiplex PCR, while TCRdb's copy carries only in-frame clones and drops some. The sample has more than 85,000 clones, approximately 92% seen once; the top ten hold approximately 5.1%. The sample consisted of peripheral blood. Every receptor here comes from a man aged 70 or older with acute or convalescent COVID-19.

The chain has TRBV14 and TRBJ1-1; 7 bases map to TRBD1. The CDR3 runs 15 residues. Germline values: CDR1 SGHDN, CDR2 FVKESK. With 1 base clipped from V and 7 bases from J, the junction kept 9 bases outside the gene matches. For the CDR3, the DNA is TGTGCCAGCAGCCAAGGGTCAGGGGGAAAGGTTGAAGCTTTCTTT. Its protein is CASSQGSGGKVEAFF.

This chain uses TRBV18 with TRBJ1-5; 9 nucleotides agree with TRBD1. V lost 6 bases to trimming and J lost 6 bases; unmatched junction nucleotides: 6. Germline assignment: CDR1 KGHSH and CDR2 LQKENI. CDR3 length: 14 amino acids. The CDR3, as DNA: TGTGCCAGCTCCCAGGGACAGGGAGCTCAGCCCCAGCATTTT. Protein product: CASSQGQGAQPQHF.

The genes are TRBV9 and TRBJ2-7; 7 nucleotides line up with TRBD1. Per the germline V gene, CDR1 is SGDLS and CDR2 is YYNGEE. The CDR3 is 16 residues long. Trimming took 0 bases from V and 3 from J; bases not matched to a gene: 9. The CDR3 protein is CASSVDVLGQDYEQYF. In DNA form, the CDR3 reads TGTGCCAGCAGCGTAGATGTGCTCGGACAGGACTACGAGCAGTACTTC.

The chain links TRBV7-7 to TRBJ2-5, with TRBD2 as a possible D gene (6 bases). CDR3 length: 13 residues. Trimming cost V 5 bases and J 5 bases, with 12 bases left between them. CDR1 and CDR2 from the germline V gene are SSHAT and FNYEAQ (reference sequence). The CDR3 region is CASSRLVGETQYF. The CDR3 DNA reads TGTGCCAGCAGCCGACTAGTTGGCGAGACCCAGTACTTC.

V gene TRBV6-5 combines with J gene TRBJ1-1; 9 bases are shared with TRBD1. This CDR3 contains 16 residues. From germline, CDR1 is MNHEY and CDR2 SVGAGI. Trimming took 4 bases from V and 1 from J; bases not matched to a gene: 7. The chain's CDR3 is CASSFGQGLTNTEAFF. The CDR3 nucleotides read TGTGCCAGCAGTTTCGGACAGGGGCTAACGAACACTGAAGCTTTCTTT.

CDR3 amino acids: CASMRQGNTEAFF. CDR3 in DNA: TGTGCCAGCATGAGACAGGGGAACACTGAAGCTTTCTTT. The rearrangement links TRBV25-1 to TRBJ1-1; TRBD1 matches 7 bases. Germline V gene lookup returns CDR1 MGHDK and CDR2 SYGVNS. The CDR3 covers 13 residues. V dropped 7 bases and J dropped 1; count of bases not matched to a gene: 3.

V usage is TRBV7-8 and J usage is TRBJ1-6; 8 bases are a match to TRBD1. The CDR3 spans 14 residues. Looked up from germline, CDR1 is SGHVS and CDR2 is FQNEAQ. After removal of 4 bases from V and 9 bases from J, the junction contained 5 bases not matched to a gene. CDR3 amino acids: CASSSETGVSPLHF. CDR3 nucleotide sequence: TGTGCCAGCAGCTCCGAGACAGGGGTTTCACCCCTCCACTTT. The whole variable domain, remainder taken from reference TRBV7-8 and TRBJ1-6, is GAGVSQSPRYKVAKRGQDVALRCDPISGHVSLFWYQQALGQGPEFLTYFQNEAQLDKSGLPSDRFFAERPEGSVSTLKIQRTQQEDSAVYLCASSSETGVSPLHFGNGTRLTVT.

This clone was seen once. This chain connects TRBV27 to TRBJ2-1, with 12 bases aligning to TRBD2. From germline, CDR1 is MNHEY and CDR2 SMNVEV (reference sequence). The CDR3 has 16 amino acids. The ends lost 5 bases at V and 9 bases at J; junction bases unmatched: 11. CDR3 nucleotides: TGTGCCAGCAGTCAGCTAGCGGGAGGGCGCTTATTTGAGCAGTTCTTC. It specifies CASSQLAGGRLFEQFF.

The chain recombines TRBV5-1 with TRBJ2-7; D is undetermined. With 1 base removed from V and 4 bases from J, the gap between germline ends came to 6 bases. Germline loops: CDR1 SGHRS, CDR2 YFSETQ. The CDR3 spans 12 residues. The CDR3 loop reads CASSLSEYEQYF. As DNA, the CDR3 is TGCGCCAGCAGCTTGTCTGAGTACGAGCAGTACTTC.

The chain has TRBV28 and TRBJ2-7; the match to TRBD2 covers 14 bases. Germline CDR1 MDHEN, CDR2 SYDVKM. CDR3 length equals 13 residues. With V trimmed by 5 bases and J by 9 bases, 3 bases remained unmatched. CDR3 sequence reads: CASSPGTSGRQYF. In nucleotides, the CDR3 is TGTGCCAGCAGTCCCGGGACTAGCGGGAGGCAGTACTTC.

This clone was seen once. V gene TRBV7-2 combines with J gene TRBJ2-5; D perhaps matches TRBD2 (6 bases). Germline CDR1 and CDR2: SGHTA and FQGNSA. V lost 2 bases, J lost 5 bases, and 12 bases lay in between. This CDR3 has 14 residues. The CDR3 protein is CASSLNVGRETQYF. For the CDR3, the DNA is TGTGCCAGCAGCTTAAATGTGGGGAGGGAGACCCAGTACTTC.

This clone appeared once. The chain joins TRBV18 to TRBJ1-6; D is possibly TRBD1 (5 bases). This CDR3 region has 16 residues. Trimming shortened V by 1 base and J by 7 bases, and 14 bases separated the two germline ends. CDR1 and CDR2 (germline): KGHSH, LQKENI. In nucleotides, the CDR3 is TGTGCCAGCTCACCACGGTACGACAGAATGAATTCACCCCTCCACTTT. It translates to CASSPRYDRMNSPLHF.

CDR3 sequence reads: CASSQVWIGLRDRDDYGYTF. The CDR3 DNA reads TGTGCCAGCAGCCAAGTTTGGATAGGCCTTCGGGACAGGGATGACTATGGCTACACCTTC. The chain uses TRBV4-2 and TRBJ1-2, with 9 bases that match TRBD1. The CDR3 spans 20 residues. V gave up 1 base and J gave up 3 bases; unmatched junction bases: 18. From germline, CDR1 is LGHNA and CDR2 YNFKEQ.

DNA of the CDR3: TGTGCCAGCAGCTTAACTTTAGCGGAAGCCTCCTACGAGCAGTACTTC. Protein: CASSLTLAEASYEQYF. The chain joins TRBV7-9 to TRBJ2-7; tentatively, D is TRBD2 (6 bases). There are 16 residues in the CDR3. The germline gives CDR1 SEHNR, CDR2 FQNEAQ (reference sequence). The V end lost 2 bases, the J end lost 0 bases, and 14 bases lay between the germline ends.

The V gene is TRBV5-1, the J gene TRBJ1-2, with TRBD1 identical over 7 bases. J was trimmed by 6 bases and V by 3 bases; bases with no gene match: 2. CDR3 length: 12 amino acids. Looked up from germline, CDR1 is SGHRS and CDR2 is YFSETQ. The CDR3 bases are TGCGCCAGCAGCTCCAGGGGGAATGGCTACACCTTC. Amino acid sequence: CASSSRGNGYTF.

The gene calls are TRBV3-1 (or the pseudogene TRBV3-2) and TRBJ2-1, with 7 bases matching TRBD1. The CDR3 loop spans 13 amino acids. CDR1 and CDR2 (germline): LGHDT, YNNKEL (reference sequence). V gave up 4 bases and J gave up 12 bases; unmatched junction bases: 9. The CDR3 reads CASSPWDSLGQFF. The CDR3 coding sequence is TGTGCCAGCAGCCCCTGGGACAGTTTGGGGCAGTTCTTC.

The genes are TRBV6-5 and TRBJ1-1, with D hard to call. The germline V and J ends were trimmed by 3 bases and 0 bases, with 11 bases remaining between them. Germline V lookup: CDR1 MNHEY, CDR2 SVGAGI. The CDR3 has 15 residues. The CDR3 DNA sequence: TGTGCCAGCAGTTATCGGAGCCTCATGAACACTGAAGCTTTCTTT. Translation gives CASSYRSLMNTEAFF.

As DNA, the CDR3 is TGTGCCAGCAGCAGGCGTTTACGTACGCAGTATTTT. This codes for CASSRRLRTQYF. The genes are TRBV2 and TRBJ2-3; D is uncertain. The CDR3 contains 12 residues. Trimming shortened V by 6 bases and J by 8 bases, and 12 bases separated the two germline ends. The germline CDR1 and CDR2 sequences are SNHLY and FYNNEI.

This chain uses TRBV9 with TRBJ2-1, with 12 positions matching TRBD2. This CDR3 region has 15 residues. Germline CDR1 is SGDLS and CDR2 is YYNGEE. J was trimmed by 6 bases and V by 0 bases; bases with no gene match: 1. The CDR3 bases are TGTGCCAGCAGCGTAGCTAGCGGGAGGGCCAATGAGCAGTTCTTC. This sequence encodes CASSVASGRANEQFF. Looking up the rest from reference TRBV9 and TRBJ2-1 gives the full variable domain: DSGVTQTPKHLITATGQRVTLRCSPRSGDLSVYWYQQSLDQGLQFLIQYYNGEERAKGNILERFSAQQFPDLHSELNLSSLELGDSALYFCASSVASGRANEQFFGPGTRLTVL.